This is a list of T cell receptor beta chains from one sample in a study of control samples from healthy donors and cancer patients. Assay: immunoSEQ multiplex PCR; the TCRdb copy retains only in-frame clones and omits some. The sample holds over 60,000 clones, approximately 90% seen once. What was sequenced was PBMCs. All receptors come from a woman in her sixties with head and neck cancer. The CDR3 runs from the conserved cysteine through the conserved F or W. Fields, in order: clone size, J gene, V gene, CDR3 length, CDR3 protein. The size of a clone is reported for some rows only, either as once, few or many, or as a class for expanded clones.

NA	TRBJ2-7	TRBV18	15	CASSTGIAGAGEQYF
NA	TRBJ2-7	TRBV5-4	13	CASSLDRGSEQYF
NA	TRBJ1-2	TRBV5-8	14	CASSLILQAYGYTF
NA	TRBJ1-1	TRBV10-3	13	CATQTGLNTEAFF
NA	TRBJ2-3	TRBV5-1	16	CASSGTGTSGTDTQYF
NA	TRBJ1-4	TRBV27	16	CASRSFGVGTNEKLFF
once	TRBJ2-1	TRBV15	12	CATSETRGEQFF
NA	TRBJ2-3	TRBV5-1	16	CASSPEGRGGVDTQYF
NA	TRBJ2-7	TRBV24-1	12	CATGTALGEQYF
NA	TRBJ1-5	TRBV6-5	15	CASRPYDRGNQPQHF
NA	TRBJ2-5	TRBV5-1	16	CASSLPGQGARETQYF